This TCR beta chain emerged from a study of T cell repertoires in cytomegalovirus infection. Study at large: Public TCR beta signatures indicated both CMV infection and matching HLA type. Points from the study as a whole: Cumulated frequencies of public TCR beta families served to identify carriers of CMV plus the relevant HLA. It was HLA-C-restricted CMV-specific TCR beta clonotypes that dominated the response ex vivo.

A single record per CDR3 protein comes from TCRdb applying MiXCR to the reads. The sample yields roughly 500,000 distinct CDR3 sequences, about 17% seen once. The CDR3 is 13 amino acids. Trimming removed 5 bases from V and 0 bases from J, with 8 bases in between. Germline V gene lookup returns CDR1 LNHNV and CDR2 YYDKDF (reference sequence). This clonotype was seen a few times. Its antigen is not known. This receptor was identified in a human donor in good health (CMV status not recorded). Some clones in this sample may be carry-over from other donors' samples. V usage is TRBV15 and J usage is TRBJ2-7; D uncertain. The sequenced sample consisted of CD8+ T cells from PBMCs. The chain's CDR3 is CATSPHVSYEQYF. CDR3 in DNA: TGTGCCACCAGCCCTCACGTCTCCTACGAGCAGTACTTC.